This T cell receptor (beta chain) was sequenced for a study of OX40 agonist ivuxolimab in advanced cancers. Assay used: immunoSEQ multiplex PCR; TCRdb lists only in-frame clones, some missing. The sample has about 73,000 clones, approximately 86% seen once; the top ten hold under 0.75%. Trimming cost V 5 bases and J 5 bases, with 15 bases left between them. Germline V CDR1 and CDR2: MNHNS, SASEGT. The CDR3 loop spans 14 amino acids. This sequence was found in an adult with an advanced solid tumor such as melanoma, head and neck, liver or kidney cancer. The genes are TRBV6-1 and TRBJ2-5, with D possibly being TRBD2 (5 bases). The input for sequencing was CD4+ or CD8+ T cells sorted from blood, taken in a trial of the OX40 agonist ivuxolimab. This chain's CDR3 is CASSSMEAAETQYF. The CDR3 DNA reads as TGTGCCAGCAGTTCGATGGAAGCGGCGGAGACCCAGTACTTC.